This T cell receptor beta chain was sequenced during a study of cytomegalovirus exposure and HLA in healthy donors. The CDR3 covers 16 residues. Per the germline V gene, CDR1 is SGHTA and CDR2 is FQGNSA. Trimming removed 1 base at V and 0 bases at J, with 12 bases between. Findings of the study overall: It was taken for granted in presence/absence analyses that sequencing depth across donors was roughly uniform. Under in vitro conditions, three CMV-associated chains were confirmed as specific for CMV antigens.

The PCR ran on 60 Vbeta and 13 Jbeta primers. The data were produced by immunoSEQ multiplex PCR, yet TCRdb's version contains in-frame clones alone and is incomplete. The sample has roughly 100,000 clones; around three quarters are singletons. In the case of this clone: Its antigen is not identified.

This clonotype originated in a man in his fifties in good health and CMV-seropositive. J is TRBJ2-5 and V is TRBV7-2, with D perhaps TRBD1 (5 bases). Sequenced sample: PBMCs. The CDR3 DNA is TGTGCCAGCAGCTTAGGTCGACAGCGATACCAAGAGACCCAGTACTTC. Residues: CASSLGRQRYQETQYF.